This T cell receptor (beta chain) is drawn from a study of read filtering for tumor transcriptome and immune sequencing (dated by TCRdb to the early 2020s). About the study as a whole: Of the patients in the cohort, around 17 were male and approximately 15 were female, and their mean age was around 66 years, with a range of about 40 to 85. Using the same bone marrow samples, the study compared TCR repertoires obtained by targeted immune repertoire sequencing with those obtained by bulk whole-transcriptome sequencing. One main goal was a read-filtering strategy for immune repertoire data, in particular deciding whether clonotypes backed by only one read should be removed. TCR-region mapped reads per sample ranged from about 3.5 to 11 million with IR-seq versus only roughly 85 to 1273 with RNA-seq. After DNase treatment, whole-transcriptome libraries were prepared using the TruSeq RNA Access Library Prep Kit. Under revised international staging, eight or nine patients fell into R-ISS I, more than 15 into R-ISS II and six or seven into R-ISS III. Overall results and qualifications from the work: Rather than purified T cells, the sorted CD138-negative fraction was a mixed bone marrow immune population. Compared with RNA-seq, IR-seq captured clonotypes at much greater depth and more reliably, and a smaller IR-seq throughput was enough to identify most of the shared clonotypes. The correlation between IR-seq and RNA-seq shared clonotype proportions was increased by removal of single-read clonotypes. In IR-seq, about 82% of clonotypes but 3% to 4.5% of total reads were represented by single-read clonotypes, whereas in RNA-seq, approximately 70% of clonotypes and almost 45% of reads were represented by single-read clonotypes.

The CDR3 goes from the cysteine to the phenylalanine over 19 residues. The CDR3 DNA has 57 bases and is translated from base 1. In the germline V gene, CDR1 corresponds to SGHTA and CDR2 to FQGNSA. The junction shows trimming of 8 bases on V and 0 bases on J, and the gene matches do not reach 17 bases of it. This clonotype was seen repeatedly, ten times or more. Its binding antigen is unknown. The sample holds no much larger clone one base away, and base qualities are not on file. The Immunoverse kit was used to build TCR libraries from 400 to 500 ng RNA, with molecular barcoded adaptors covering alpha/delta and beta/gamma chains. TCR library preparation was performed with the same RNA that was used for transcriptome sequencing. An Illumina HiSeq 4000 with 2 x 150 cycles was used to sequence the TCR libraries. Per the authors' processing: MiXCR aligned TCR reads to human V, D, J and C references and assembled the aligned reads into CDR3 clonotypes, with quality filtering and error correction included. Clonotype counts and gene usage diversity were analyzed with the tcR package in R. Raw mapping reads were checked after the RNA-seq reads had been mapped by STAR aligner version 2.5.3a onto the human GRCh37 genome. To test the effect of sequencing depth on detected clonotypes, IR-seq fastq files were randomly downsampled using Seqtk 1.3. The raw public data were reprocessed by TCRdb itself: fastp quality trimming at Q25, MiXCR clonotype calling, in-frame beta chains only. Identical CDR3 proteins give one entry, which carries the most common genes and DNA. It is TCRdb's table, rather than the study itself, that gives the V and J calls and clone size. The sample table holds around 31,000 distinct CDR3 sequences, of which approximately 17% were seen once. In total, the top ten clones hold 16% of the sample.

Bone marrow was sampled from every patient at the time of active disease. Bone marrow mononuclear cells were isolated by Ficoll-Hypaque density gradient centrifugation. Myeloma plasma cells were removed and CD138-negative cells were obtained by negative selection following labeling with CD138 magnetic microbeads on a MACS separator. The purity of the isolated cells was checked by flow cytometry with CD138 antibodies on an Attune NxT. Total RNA was extracted using TRIzol reagent and was quantified on a NanoDrop spectrophotometer. Paired RNA-seq and IR-seq were performed on the CD138-negative bone marrow sample of each patient.

This clonotype was obtained from a donor at least 40 years old with multiple myeloma. The chain is encoded by TRBV7-2 joined to TRBJ2-1; TRBD2 matches 9 bases in the middle. Source material: a population of CD138-negative cells sorted from bone marrow. According to the study, the label for this sample's cell subset or site signals: bone marrow mononuclear cells depleted of CD138+ plasma/myeloma cells by negative magnetic selection. The CDR3 protein is CASGSRDSSGGSSYNEQFF. The DNA sequence reads TGTGCCAGCGGCTCCCGGGACAGTAGCGGGGGCAGCTCCTACAATGAGCAGTTCTTC.